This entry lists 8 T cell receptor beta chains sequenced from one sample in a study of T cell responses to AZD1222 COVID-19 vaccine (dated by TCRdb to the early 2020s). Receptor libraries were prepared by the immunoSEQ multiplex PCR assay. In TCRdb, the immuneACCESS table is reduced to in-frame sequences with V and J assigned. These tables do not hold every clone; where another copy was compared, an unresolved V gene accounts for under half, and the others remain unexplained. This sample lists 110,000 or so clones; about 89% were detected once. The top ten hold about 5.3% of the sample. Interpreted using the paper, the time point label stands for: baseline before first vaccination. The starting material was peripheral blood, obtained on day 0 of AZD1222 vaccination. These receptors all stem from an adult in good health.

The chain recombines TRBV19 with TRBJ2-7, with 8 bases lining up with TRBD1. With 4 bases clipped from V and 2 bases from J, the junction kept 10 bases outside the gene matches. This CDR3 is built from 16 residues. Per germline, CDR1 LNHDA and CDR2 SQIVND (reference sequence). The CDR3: CASSTGWTGNTYEQYF. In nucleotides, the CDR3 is TGTGCCAGTAGTACAGGCTGGACAGGGAATACCTACGAGCAGTACTTC.

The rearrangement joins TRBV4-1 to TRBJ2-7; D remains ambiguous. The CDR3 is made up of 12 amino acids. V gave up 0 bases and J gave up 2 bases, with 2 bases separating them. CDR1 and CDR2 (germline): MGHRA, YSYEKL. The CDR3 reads CASSQDAYEQYF. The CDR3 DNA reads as TGCGCCAGCAGCCAAGATGCCTACGAGCAGTACTTC.

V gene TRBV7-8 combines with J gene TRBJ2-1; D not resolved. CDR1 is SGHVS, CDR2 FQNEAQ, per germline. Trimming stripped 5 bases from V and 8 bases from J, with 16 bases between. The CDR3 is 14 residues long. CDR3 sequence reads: CASSLFLMIDEQFF. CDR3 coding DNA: TGTGCCAGCAGCCTCTTTCTTATGATTGATGAGCAGTTCTTC.

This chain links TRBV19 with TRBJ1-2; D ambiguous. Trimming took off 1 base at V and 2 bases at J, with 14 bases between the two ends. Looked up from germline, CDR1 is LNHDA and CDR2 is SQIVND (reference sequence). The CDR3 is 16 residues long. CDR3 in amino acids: CASSIGGAGLNYGYTF. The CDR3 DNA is TGTGCCAGTAGTATAGGAGGTGCGGGGTTAAACTATGGCTACACCTTC.

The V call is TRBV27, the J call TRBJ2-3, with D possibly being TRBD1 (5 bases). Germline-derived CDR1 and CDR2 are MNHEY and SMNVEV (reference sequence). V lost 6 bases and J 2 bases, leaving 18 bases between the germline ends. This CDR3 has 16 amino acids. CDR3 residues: CASRQGAAQYTDTQYF. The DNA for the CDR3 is TGTGCCAGCAGGCAAGGGGCAGCTCAATACACAGATACGCAGTATTTT.

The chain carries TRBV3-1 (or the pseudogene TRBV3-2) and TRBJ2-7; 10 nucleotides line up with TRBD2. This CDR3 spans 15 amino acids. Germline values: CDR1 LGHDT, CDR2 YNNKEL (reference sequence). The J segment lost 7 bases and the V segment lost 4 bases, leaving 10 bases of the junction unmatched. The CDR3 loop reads CASSPSLAGAREQYF. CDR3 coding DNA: TGTGCCAGCAGCCCTAGTCTAGCGGGAGCTCGAGAGCAGTACTTC.

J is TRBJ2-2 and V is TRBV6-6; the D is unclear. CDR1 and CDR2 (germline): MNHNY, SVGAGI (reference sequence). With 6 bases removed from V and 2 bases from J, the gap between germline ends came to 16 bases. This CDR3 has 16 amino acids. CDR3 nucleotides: TGTGCCAGCAGCTCATCGAGACTGCTAAACACCGGGGAGCTGTTTTTT. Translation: CASSSSRLLNTGELFF.

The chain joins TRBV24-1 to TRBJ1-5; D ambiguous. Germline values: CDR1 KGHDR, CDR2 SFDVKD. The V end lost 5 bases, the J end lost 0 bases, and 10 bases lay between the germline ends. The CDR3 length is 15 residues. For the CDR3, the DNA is TGTGCCACCAGTGTTAGGGATTATAGCAATCAGCCCCAGCATTTT. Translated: CATSVRDYSNQPQHF.